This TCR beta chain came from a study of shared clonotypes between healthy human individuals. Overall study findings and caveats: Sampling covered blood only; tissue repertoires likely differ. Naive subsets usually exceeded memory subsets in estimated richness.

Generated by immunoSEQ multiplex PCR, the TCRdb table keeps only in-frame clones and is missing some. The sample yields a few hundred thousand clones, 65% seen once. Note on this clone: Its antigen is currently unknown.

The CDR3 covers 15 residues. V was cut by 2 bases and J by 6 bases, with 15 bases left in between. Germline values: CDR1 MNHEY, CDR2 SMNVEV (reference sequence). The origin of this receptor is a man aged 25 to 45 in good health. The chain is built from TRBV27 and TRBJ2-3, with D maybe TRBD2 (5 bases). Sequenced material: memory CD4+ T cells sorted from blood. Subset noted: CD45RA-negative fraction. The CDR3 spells CASSLLLADHDTQYF. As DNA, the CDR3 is TGTGCCAGCAGTTTACTTCTAGCTGACCACGATACGCAGTATTTT.